This T cell receptor beta chain originates from a study of blood T cells in healthy people across ages. Alongside a J-beta primer mix, a sample-barcoded 5' primer served in a second PCR lasting 7 to 11 cycles. TCRdb independently ran MiXCR on the 5' RACE reads; one entry per CDR3 protein. The data contain hundreds of thousands of distinct CDR3 sequences, roughly 32% of them singletons. The CDR3 consists of 15 residues. V lost 2 bases to trimming and J lost 6 bases, with 16 bases between them. The germline V gene encodes CDR1 MNHEY and CDR2 SVGEGT. There are many counts of this clonotype. The target antigen is unknown. Study outcomes and limitations: Relative to aged donors, long-lived donors carried more naive CD4+ cells and displayed higher diversity.

This receptor was taken from a woman of 80 years or more in good health. The specimen sequenced was blood. This chain connects TRBV6-2 or TRBV6-3 to TRBJ1-1; D is undetermined. DNA of the CDR3: TGTGCCAGCAGTTACACTTTAGAAAAATCCCCTGAAGCTTTCTTT. Translation: CASSYTLEKSPEAFF.